This T cell receptor beta chain was obtained from a study of blood T cell repertoires in COVID-19. Study information: PBMCs, B-cell-depleted T cells, or T cells were the source of the cDNA or gDNA that made up the material.

Data came from immunoSEQ multiplex PCR; TCRdb stores just in-frame clones and leaves some out. The sample has 200,000 or so clones, about 90% seen once. The germline V gene encodes CDR1 SGHRS and CDR2 YFSETQ. The CDR3 consists of 13 residues. V was pared by 4 bases and J by 7 bases, with 14 bases between. Sequenced sample: peripheral blood. The TCR was taken from a man aged 25 to 40 with COVID-19, enrolled during active disease. The genes are TRBV5-1 and TRBJ1-2; D is perhaps TRBD1 (5 bases). The CDR3 DNA sequence: TGCGCCAGCAGCCTGGCGGGGGGTGGTGGCTACACCTTC. It translates to CASSLAGGGGYTF.